The next 11 T cell receptor beta chains were all read from a single sample in a study of cytomegalovirus exposure and HLA in healthy donors. With 60 Vbeta and 13 Jbeta primers, the PCR was carried out. Repertoires were generated with immunoSEQ multiplex PCR, while TCRdb's copy carries only in-frame clones and drops some. Of roughly 97,000 clones listed, about 80% are singletons. The specimen was PBMCs. These receptors were obtained from a woman in her thirties or forties in good health and CMV-seronegative.

The gene calls are TRBV7-8 and TRBJ1-5; D remains ambiguous. CDR1 SGHVS and CDR2 FQNEAQ come from the germline V gene. Trimming took off 5 bases at V and 3 bases at J, with 8 bases between the two ends. The CDR3 has 13 amino acids. CDR3 loop: CASSAQNNQPQHF. CDR3 in DNA: TGTGCCAGCAGCGCCCAGAACAATCAGCCCCAGCATTTT.

The V and J genes are TRBV15 and TRBJ2-7; TRBD2 agrees at 8 bases. CDR1 LNHNV and CDR2 YYDKDF come from the germline V gene (reference sequence). The CDR3 loop spans 15 amino acids. V lost 3 bases and J lost 0; bases outside the gene matches: 4. Here the CDR3 reads CATSRAGTSSYEQYF. The CDR3 region has the DNA TGTGCCACCAGCAGGGCCGGGACTAGCTCCTACGAGCAGTACTTC.

J is TRBJ2-7 and V is TRBV28; the D gene is possibly TRBD2 (5 bases). CDR3 length equals 14 residues. The V gene's germline CDR1 is MDHEN and CDR2 SYDVKM. V was pared by 5 bases and J by 0 bases, with 11 bases between. CDR3 sequence (DNA): TGTGCCAGCAGTCCTCCCCGGGACTCCTACGAGCAGTACTTC. Its translation is CASSPPRDSYEQYF.

V usage is TRBV6-6 and J usage is TRBJ2-7; TRBD1 aligns across 7 bases. This CDR3 has 13 amino acids. Germline-derived CDR1 and CDR2 are MNHNY and SVGAGI (reference sequence). J lost 6 bases, V lost 2 bases, and 4 bases had no gene match. The CDR3 is CASSYQTGVEQYF. CDR3 DNA sequence: TGTGCCAGCAGTTACCAAACAGGGGTCGAGCAGTACTTC.

This sequence joins TRBV11-2 and TRBJ2-1; no firm D call. CDR3 size: 11 residues. V was clipped by 1 base and J by 10 bases, with 5 bases between them. Germline assignment: CDR1 SGHAT and CDR2 FQNNGV. CDR3 DNA sequence: TGTGCCAGCAGCTTAGCTCCCGAGCAGTTCTTC. It specifies CASSLAPEQFF.

The chain uses TRBV6-1 and TRBJ2-1, with 9 bases lining up with TRBD1. The germline CDR1 and CDR2 sequences are MNHNS and SASEGT. Trimming took 3 bases from V and 5 from J; bases not matched to a gene: 5. This CDR3 has 15 residues. The CDR3 region has the DNA TGTGCCAGCAGTGACTCCGGGACAGGGAACAATGAGCAGTTCTTC. Its protein is CASSDSGTGNNEQFF.

The chain recombines TRBV9 with TRBJ2-5; 7 bases match TRBD1. The DNA end lines up better with TRBJ2-7; the J call may be wrong. The CDR3 runs to 14 residues. Per germline, CDR1 SGDLS and CDR2 YYNGEE. CDR3 DNA sequence: TGTGCCAGCAGCCCCTGGGACAGAAACTACGAGCAGTACTTC. Amino acids: CASSPWDRNYEQYF.

V and J are TRBV27 and TRBJ1-1; D not certain. V was trimmed by 9 bases and J by 1 base, leaving 24 bases between them. Germline V gene data show CDR1 as MNHEY and CDR2 as SMNVEV (reference sequence). The CDR3 has 17 amino acids. In DNA, the CDR3 is TGTGCCAGGCCAGAGACACGAAAAGACACGACGAACACTGAAGCTTTCTTT. Encoded protein: CARPETRKDTTNTEAFF.

Only a few counts were recorded for this clone. The V gene is TRBV4-3, the J gene TRBJ2-7; no clear D. This CDR3 has 21 amino acids. CDR1 LGHNA and CDR2 YSLEER come from the germline V gene. V was clipped by 0 bases and J by 3 bases, with 30 bases between them. CDR3 residues: CASSQDEIDGQLGQNNYEQYF. For the CDR3, the DNA is TGCGCCAGCAGCCAAGATGAGATAGATGGGCAGCTTGGCCAGAACAACTACGAGCAGTACTTC.

This clone was seen a handful of times. V is TRBV12-5 and J is TRBJ1-1; 7 bases map to TRBD1. Germline trimming cut 5 bases from V and 0 bases from J; bases unmatched to any gene: 15. CDR1 and CDR2 (germline): LGHNT, FRNRAP. The CDR3 is 18 residues long. CDR3 in amino acids: CASGLTTGFGTMNTEAFF. The DNA of the CDR3 is TGTGCTAGTGGTCTGACGACAGGGTTTGGGACCATGAACACTGAAGCTTTCTTT.

The gene calls are TRBV11-2 and TRBJ2-7, with 12 bases aligning to TRBD1. After removal of 5 bases from V and 5 bases from J, the junction contained 4 bases not matched to a gene. This CDR3 spans 14 amino acids. Germline V gene data show CDR1 as SGHAT and CDR2 as FQNNGV. This CDR3 reads CASSLGQGADEQYF. CDR3 bases: TGTGCCAGCAGCCTGGGACAGGGGGCCGACGAGCAGTACTTC.